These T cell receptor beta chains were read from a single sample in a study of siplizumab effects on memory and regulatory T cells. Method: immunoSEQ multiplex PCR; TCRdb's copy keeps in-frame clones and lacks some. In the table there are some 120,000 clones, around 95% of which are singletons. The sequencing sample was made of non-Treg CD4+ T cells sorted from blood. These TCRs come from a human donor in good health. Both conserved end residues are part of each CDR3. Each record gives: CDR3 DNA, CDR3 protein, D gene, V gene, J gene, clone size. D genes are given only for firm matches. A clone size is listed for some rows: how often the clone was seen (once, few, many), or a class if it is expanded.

CDR3 DNA: TGTGCCAGCAGGCTCGACAGGGGTGGTTCCTACGAGCAGTACTTC; CDR3 protein: CASRLDRGGSYEQYF; D gene: TRBD1; V gene: TRBV6-5; J gene: TRBJ2-7; clone size: once
CDR3 DNA: TGTGCCACCCGTAGGCCAGGGGGCGGCAACGTCCTGACTTTC; CDR3 protein: CATRRPGGGNVLTF; D gene: TRBD1; V gene: TRBV28; J gene: TRBJ2-6; clone size: .
CDR3 DNA: TGTGCCAGCAGTTTACTGGGACTAGCGGGGAGCTACGAGCAGTACTTC; CDR3 protein: CASSLLGLAGSYEQYF; D gene: TRBD2; V gene: TRBV27; J gene: TRBJ2-7; clone size: once
CDR3 DNA: TGTGCCTGGGGAAGCCGGGGCCCCTACGAGCAGTACTTC; CDR3 protein: CAWGSRGPYEQYF; D gene: .; V gene: TRBV30; J gene: TRBJ2-7; clone size: .
CDR3 DNA: TGTGCCAGTAGGGAGCAGGGGGTCTATGGCTACACCTTC; CDR3 protein: CASREQGVYGYTF; D gene: TRBD1; V gene: TRBV19; J gene: TRBJ1-2; clone size: .
CDR3 DNA: TGTGCCAGCAGCACCGGGACTAGCGGGGATACGCAGTATTTT; CDR3 protein: CASSTGTSGDTQYF; D gene: TRBD2; V gene: TRBV7-2; J gene: TRBJ2-3; clone size: once
CDR3 DNA: TGTGCCAGCAGCGTAGAGCTCGGGGAGCTGTTTTTT; CDR3 protein: CASSVELGELFF; D gene: .; V gene: TRBV9; J gene: TRBJ2-2; clone size: .
CDR3 DNA: TGTGCCAGCAGTACCGGGGCCGAGGATGGAAACACCATATATTTT; CDR3 protein: CASSTGAEDGNTIYF; D gene: .; V gene: TRBV28; J gene: TRBJ1-3; clone size: few
CDR3 DNA: TGTGCCAGCTCATTAGCGGGGGGAAACCAAGAGACCCAGTACTTC; CDR3 protein: CASSLAGGNQETQYF; D gene: TRBD2; V gene: TRBV18; J gene: TRBJ2-5; clone size: .
CDR3 DNA: TGTGCCAGCTCACCAAGTGGGGGAAAGGCGGCCGGGGAGCTGTTTTTT; CDR3 protein: CASSPSGGKAAGELFF; D gene: .; V gene: TRBV18; J gene: TRBJ2-2; clone size: .
CDR3 DNA: TGTGCCAGCAGGCCTGCTCCTTGTGAAGCTTTCTTT; CDR3 protein: CASRPAPCEAFF; D gene: .; V gene: TRBV6-4; J gene: TRBJ1-1; clone size: .
CDR3 DNA: TGTGCCAGCAGCCTCGGGACTAGCAAAGATACGCAGTATTTT; CDR3 protein: CASSLGTSKDTQYF; D gene: TRBD2; V gene: TRBV7-3; J gene: TRBJ2-3; clone size: .
CDR3 DNA: TGTGCCAGCAGCGTAGGGAGTAGCGGGGGGCTCCAAGAGACCCAGTACTTC; CDR3 protein: CASSVGSSGGLQETQYF; D gene: TRBD2; V gene: TRBV9; J gene: TRBJ2-5; clone size: .
CDR3 DNA: TGTCTGACCCAGAAGGGGCAAGGGCGGACTGAAGCTTTCTTT; CDR3 protein: CLTQKGQGRTEAFF; D gene: .; V gene: TRBV6-1; J gene: TRBJ1-1; clone size: .
CDR3 DNA: TGTGCCAGCAGCTTAGAGTACAGGGGCGAGGTAGAAGCTTTCTTT; CDR3 protein: CASSLEYRGEVEAFF; D gene: TRBD1; V gene: TRBV11-2; J gene: TRBJ1-1; clone size: .
CDR3 DNA: TGTGCCAGCAGCCAAGACTTGATCCTTGGCACAGATACGCAGTATTTT; CDR3 protein: CASSQDLILGTDTQYF; D gene: .; V gene: TRBV4-2; J gene: TRBJ2-3; clone size: .
CDR3 DNA: TGTGCCAGCAGCTTAGGTTCAGGGCAGAGCACAGATACGCAGTATTTT; CDR3 protein: CASSLGSGQSTDTQYF; D gene: .; V gene: TRBV11-2; J gene: TRBJ2-3; clone size: .
CDR3 DNA: TGTGCCAGCACCTCAGGCGGACAGGGCTTTTCTGGAAACACCATATATTTT; CDR3 protein: CASTSGGQGFSGNTIYF; D gene: TRBD1; V gene: TRBV28; J gene: TRBJ1-3; clone size: .
CDR3 DNA: TGCGCCAGCATAGAGCAGAGTCCACCCCTCCACTTT; CDR3 protein: CASIEQSPPLHF; D gene: .; V gene: TRBV23-1; J gene: TRBJ1-6; clone size: .
CDR3 DNA: TGTGCCAGAAGCTACCCTGATGCGGAGATCGGCTATGGCTACACCTTC; CDR3 protein: CARSYPDAEIGYGYTF; D gene: .; V gene: TRBV5-3; J gene: TRBJ1-2; clone size: .
CDR3 DNA: TGTGCCAGTAGTACCCGACTAGCGGGCAAAGGGGAGCTGTTTTTT; CDR3 protein: CASSTRLAGKGELFF; D gene: TRBD2; V gene: TRBV19; J gene: TRBJ2-2; clone size: .
CDR3 DNA: TGTGCCAGCAGGGAGCGAGAGGGGGCGACTGGAAACACCATATATTTT; CDR3 protein: CASREREGATGNTIYF; D gene: TRBD1; V gene: TRBV6-6; J gene: TRBJ1-3; clone size: .
CDR3 DNA: TGTGCCAGCACGACCCCCAGGGCTAATGAAAAACTGTTTTTT; CDR3 protein: CASTTPRANEKLFF; D gene: .; V gene: TRBV5-6; J gene: TRBJ1-4; clone size: .
CDR3 DNA: TGTGCCAGCAGCTCAAGGGGAGATCTCTATGGCTACACCTTC; CDR3 protein: CASSSRGDLYGYTF; D gene: .; V gene: TRBV7-2; J gene: TRBJ1-2; clone size: .